The TCR beta chain described here comes from a study of blood T cells in healthy people across ages. Germline V lookup: CDR1 MNHEY, CDR2 SVGAGI. V dropped 2 bases and J dropped 2 bases, with 4 bases sitting between them. CDR3 length: 13 residues. Alongside a J-beta primer mix, a sample-barcoded 5' primer served in a second PCR lasting roughly 7 to 12 cycles. TCRdb reanalysed the 5' RACE reads using MiXCR and keeps one entry per CDR3 protein. The repertoire includes about 1.6 million distinct CDR3 sequences, almost 35% of them detected once, and 10% to 12% sits in the top ten. This clonotype came up many times.

The source is a woman in her 30s in good health. The sample consisted of blood. The chain links TRBV6-5 to TRBJ2-1; no reliable D call. The CDR3 loop reads CASSYGPYNEQFF. The CDR3 DNA sequence: TGTGCCAGCAGTTACGGTCCCTACAATGAGCAGTTCTTC.